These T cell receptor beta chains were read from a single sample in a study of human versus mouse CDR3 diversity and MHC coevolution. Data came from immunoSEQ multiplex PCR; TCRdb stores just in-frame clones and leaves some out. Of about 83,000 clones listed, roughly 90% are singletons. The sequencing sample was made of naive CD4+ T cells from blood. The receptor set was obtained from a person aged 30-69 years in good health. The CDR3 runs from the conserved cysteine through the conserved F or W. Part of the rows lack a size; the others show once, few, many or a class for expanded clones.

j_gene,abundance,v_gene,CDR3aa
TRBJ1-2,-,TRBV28,CASSAYQGINYGYTF
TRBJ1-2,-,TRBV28,CASRSYIGTGGSLYGYTF
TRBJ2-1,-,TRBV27,CASSDRGYSYNEQFF
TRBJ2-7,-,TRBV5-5,CASSLSVGGSYEQYF
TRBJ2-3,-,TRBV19,CASSISYRGGSDTQYF
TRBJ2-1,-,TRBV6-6,CASSYSREETLNEQFF
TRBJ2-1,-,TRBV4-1,CASRHLGGGFSYNEQFF
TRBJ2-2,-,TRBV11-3,CASRGGEGPGELFF
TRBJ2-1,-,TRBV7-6,CASSLGQLAGYNEQFF
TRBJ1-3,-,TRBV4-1,CASSQVGGGRGSSGNTIYF
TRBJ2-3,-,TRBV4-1,CASSQVGAGFGDTQYF
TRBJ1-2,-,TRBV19,CASSPRTQQSYGYTF
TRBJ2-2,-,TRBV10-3,CAISGTSTGELFF
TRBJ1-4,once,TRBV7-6,CASSTWGGRVGVREKLFF
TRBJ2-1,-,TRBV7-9,CASSLVGTSKGFNNEQFF
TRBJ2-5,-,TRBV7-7,CASSLSLQETQYF
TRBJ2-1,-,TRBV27,CASSLSSFTYESSYNEQFF
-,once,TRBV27,CASSLKGTLSYEQYF
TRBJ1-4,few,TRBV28,CASSSGAAEKLFF
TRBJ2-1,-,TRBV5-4,CASSPGTQGGDEQFF
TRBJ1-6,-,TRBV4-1,CASSQGGSRFGEEGSPLHF
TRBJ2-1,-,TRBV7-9,CASSLEAGVISYNEQFF
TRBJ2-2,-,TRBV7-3,CASSVSRGGTGELFF
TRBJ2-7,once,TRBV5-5,CASSAPFPNRGPREQYF
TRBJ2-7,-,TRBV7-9,CASSLTGGEQYF
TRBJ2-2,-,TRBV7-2,CASSLASGAGELFF
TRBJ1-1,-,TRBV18,CASSSNSQGANTEAFF
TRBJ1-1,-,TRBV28,CASRMSVTEAFF
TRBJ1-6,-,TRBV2,CASSAAGGLYNSPLHF
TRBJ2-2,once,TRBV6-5,CASSFGGDLFF
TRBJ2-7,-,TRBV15,CATSSRDSVYTPYEQYF
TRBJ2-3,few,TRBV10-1,CASGPSESTQYF
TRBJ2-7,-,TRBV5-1,CASSLGVRAHEQYF
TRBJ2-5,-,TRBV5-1,CASSSGGGEETQYF
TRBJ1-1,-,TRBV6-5,CASSHRGQDAEAFF
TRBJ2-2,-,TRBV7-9,CASSLAAGPNTGELFF
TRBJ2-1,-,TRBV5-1,CASSLEAGDNEQFF
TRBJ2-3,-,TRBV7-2,CASSLEWLAGGRYTDTQYF
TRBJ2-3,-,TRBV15,CATSTSGYSTDTQYF
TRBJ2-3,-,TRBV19,CASAEGGQLYTDTQYF
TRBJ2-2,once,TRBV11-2,CASSRRETNTGELFF
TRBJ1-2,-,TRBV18,CASSLGTGDNYGYTF
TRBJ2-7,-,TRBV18,CASSPNPGTGGYEQYF
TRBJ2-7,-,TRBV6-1,CASSRTSGTYEQYF
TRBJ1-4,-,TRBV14,CASSQSQYKTGKAEKLFF
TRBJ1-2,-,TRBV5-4,CASSADSIYGYTF
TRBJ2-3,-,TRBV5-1,CASSLAWTQTSTDTQYF
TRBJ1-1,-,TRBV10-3,CAISESEVNTEAFF
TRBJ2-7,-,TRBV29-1,CSVGLRGSYEQYF
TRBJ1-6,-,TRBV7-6,CASSTSGVMSPLHF
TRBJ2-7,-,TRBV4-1,CASSTRTGQNQPTPYEQYF
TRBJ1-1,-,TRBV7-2,CASSSGSVNTEAFF
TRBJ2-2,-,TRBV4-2,CASSRGLAGGELFF
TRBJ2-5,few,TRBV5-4,CASSLYSAETQYF
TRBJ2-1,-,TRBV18,CASSTQGAPYNEQFF
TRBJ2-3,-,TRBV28,CASSPHGQSTDTQYF
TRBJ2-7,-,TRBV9,CASSVAWGQGNSEQYF
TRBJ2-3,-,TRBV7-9,CASSLAPSYTKTDTQYF
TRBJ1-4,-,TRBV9,CASSDGTGRVEKLFF
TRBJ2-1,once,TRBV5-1,CASSLGSGGAYEQFF